These T cell receptor beta chains were read from a single sample in a study of blood T cell repertoires in COVID-19. The method was immunoSEQ multiplex PCR; TCRdb's version includes in-frame clones alone and lacks a portion of them. The table lists a few hundred thousand clones, 82% of them singletons, with 3% to 4.5% in the top ten. Sequencing was done on a sample of peripheral blood. Every receptor here comes from a woman of 80 years or more with acute or convalescent COVID-19. CDR3s include the opening cysteine and the closing phenylalanine or tryptophan.

J | V | CDR3
TRBJ1-2 | TRBV5-4 | CASSRDRVYGYTF
TRBJ1-1 | TRBV5-1 | CASRPDRTDTEAFF
TRBJ1-6 | TRBV27 | CASSFRRRSSYNSPLHF
TRBJ2-7 | TRBV7-8 | CASSEIRYEQYF
TRBJ2-1 | TRBV29-1 | CSGPRQGGVGYEQFF
TRBJ2-2 | TRBV27 | CASSLYGQGNAGELFF
TRBJ1-5 | TRBV6-1 | CASSDGLRDQPQHF
TRBJ1-2 | TRBV6-2/TRBV6-3 | CASSHRTSNGYTF
TRBJ2-3 | TRBV4-3 | CASSQDSLAGGDTQYF
TRBJ1-1 | TRBV7-2 | CASSTGQGYGAFF
TRBJ1-1 | TRBV5-1 | CASSPLTGTTEAFF
TRBJ1-2 | TRBV5-1 | CASSLGGTGPGYGYTF
TRBJ2-7 | TRBV7-8 | CASRGTGSSYEQYF
TRBJ1-1 | TRBV6-5 | CASSLAGANTEAFF
TRBJ1-3 | TRBV3-1/TRBV3-2 | CASSVTGSGNTIYF
TRBJ2-2 | TRBV5-4 | CASRPDRATGELFF